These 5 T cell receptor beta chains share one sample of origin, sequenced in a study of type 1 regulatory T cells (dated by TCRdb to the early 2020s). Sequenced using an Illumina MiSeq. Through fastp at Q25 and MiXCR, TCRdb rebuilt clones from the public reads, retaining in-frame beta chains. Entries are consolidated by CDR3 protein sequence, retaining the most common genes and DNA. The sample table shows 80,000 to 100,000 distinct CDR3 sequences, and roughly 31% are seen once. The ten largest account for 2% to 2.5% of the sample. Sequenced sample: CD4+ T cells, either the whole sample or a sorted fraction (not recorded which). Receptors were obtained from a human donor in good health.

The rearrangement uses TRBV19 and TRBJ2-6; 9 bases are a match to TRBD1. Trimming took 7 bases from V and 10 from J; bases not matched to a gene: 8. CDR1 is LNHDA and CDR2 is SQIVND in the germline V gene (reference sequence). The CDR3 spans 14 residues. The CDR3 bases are TGTGCCAGTATATCCGGGACAGGGCCGAACGTCCTGACTTTC. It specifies CASISGTGPNVLTF.

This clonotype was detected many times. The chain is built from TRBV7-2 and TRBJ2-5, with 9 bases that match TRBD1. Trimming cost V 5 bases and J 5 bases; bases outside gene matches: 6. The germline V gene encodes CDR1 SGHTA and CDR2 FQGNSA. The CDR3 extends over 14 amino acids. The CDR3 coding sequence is TGTGCCAGCAGCCCAGGACAGGGGTCGGAGACCCAGTACTTC. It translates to CASSPGQGSETQYF. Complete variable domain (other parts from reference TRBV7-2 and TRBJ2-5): GAGVSQSPSNKVTEKGKDVELRCDPISGHTALYWYRQSLGQGLEFLIYFQGNSAPDKSGLPSDRFSAERTGGSVSTLTIQRTQQEDSAVYLCASSPGQGSETQYFGPGTRLLVL.

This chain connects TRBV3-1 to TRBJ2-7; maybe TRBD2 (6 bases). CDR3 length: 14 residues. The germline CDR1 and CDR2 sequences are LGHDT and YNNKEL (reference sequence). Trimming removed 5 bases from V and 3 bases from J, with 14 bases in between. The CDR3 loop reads CASSDRGGGYEQYF. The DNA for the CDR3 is TGTGCCAGCAGCGACCGTGGGGGAGGCTACGAGCAGTACTTC.

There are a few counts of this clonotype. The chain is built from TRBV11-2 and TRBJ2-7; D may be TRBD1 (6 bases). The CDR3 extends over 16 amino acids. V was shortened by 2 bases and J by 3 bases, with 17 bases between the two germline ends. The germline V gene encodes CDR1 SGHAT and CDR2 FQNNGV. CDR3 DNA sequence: TGTGCCAGCAGCTTATTCATGGCAGGGGAGTACTACGAGCAGTACTTC. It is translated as CASSLFMAGEYYEQYF.

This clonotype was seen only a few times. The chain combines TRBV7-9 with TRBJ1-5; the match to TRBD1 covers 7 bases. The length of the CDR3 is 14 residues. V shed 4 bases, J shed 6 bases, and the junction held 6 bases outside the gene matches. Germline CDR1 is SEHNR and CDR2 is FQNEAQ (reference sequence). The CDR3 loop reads CASSSTGSIQPQHF. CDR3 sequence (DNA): TGTGCCAGCAGCTCGACAGGGTCGATTCAGCCCCAGCATTTT.